This T cell receptor beta chain is from a study of blood T cell repertoires in COVID-19. Study-level background: The samples span acute and convalescent COVID-19 from the United States, Italy and Spain. T cells, B-cell-depleted T cells, or PBMCs provided the cDNA or gDNA that served as material.

Study processing details: Amplification of reference gene primers was used by the study to estimate nucleated cell counts. Some clones are missing from TCRdb's copy, which holds only in-frame ones; the method was immunoSEQ multiplex PCR. D and trimming come from the DNA, and the V and J calls and clone size come from that table. The sample consists of around 80,000 clones, less than 85% of them appearing once. The ends lost 4 bases at V and 1 base at J; junction bases unmatched: 3. From germline, CDR1 is SGHDT and CDR2 YYEEEE. The CDR3 runs 14 residues. The sequence was collected from a woman in her sixties or seventies with acute or convalescent COVID-19. Sequenced input: peripheral blood. This chain uses TRBV5-6 with TRBJ2-5, with TRBD1 matching 8 bases. The CDR3 DNA sequence: TGTGCCAGCAGCGGGACAGGTATCCAAGAGACCCAGTACTTC. Translation gives CASSGTGIQETQYF. Together with reference TRBV5-6 and TRBJ2-5, the CDR3 gives the full variable domain: DAGVTQSPTHLIKTRGQQVTLRCSPKSGHDTVSWYQQALGQGPQFIFQYYEEEERQRGNFPDRFSGHQFPNYSSELNVNALLLGDSALYLCASSGTGIQETQYFGPGTRLLVL.